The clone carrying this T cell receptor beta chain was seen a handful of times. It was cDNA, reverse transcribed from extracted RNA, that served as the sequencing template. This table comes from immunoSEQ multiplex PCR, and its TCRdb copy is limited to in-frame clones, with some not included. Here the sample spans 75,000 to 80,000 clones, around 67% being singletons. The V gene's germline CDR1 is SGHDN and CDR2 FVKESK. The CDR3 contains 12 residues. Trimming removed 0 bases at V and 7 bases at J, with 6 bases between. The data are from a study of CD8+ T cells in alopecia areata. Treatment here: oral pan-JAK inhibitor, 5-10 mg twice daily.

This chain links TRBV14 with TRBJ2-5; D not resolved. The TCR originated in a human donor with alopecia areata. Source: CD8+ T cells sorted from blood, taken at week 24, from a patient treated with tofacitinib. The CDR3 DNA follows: TGTGCCAGCAGCCAAGATAGGGTGACCCAGTACTTC. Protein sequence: CASSQDRVTQYF.